This TCR beta chain was recovered during a study of identical twins. Study-wide points: Carriage of fewer insertions was seen in abundant cord blood beta clonotypes, whereas memory repertoires showed none.

Note on this clonotype: Its antigen is currently unknown.

The junction had 12 bases not matched to a gene; V was cut back by 4 bases and J by 9 bases. This CDR3 is 14 amino acids long. TCRdb recomputed calls from the 5' RACE reads with MiXCR, one row per CDR3 protein. The data contain some 790,000 distinct CDR3 sequences, approximately 18% of them singletons. The sample also formed part of further work on T cells expressing NK-cell markers. That source reports: In sorted CD3+CD56+NKG2C+, CD3+CD56+NKG2C- and CD3+CD56-NKG2C+ T cells, TCR beta repertoires were obtained.

V gene TRBV12-3 or TRBV12-4 combines with J gene TRBJ2-7; 7 nucleotides agree with TRBD2. The material sequenced was PBMCs. This TCR came from a woman in her late teens or twenties in good health. The chain's CDR3 is CASSSEGGPSGQYF. Written as DNA, the CDR3 is TGTGCCAGCAGTTCAGAGGGAGGGCCATCAGGGCAGTACTTC.